The 27 T cell receptor beta chains in this list originate from one sample, sequenced in a study of glioma-infiltrating T cells after dendritic cell vaccination. Repertoires were generated with immunoSEQ multiplex PCR, while TCRdb's copy carries only in-frame clones and drops some. This table has about 95,000 clones, about 85% appearing once. The source material was blood, sampled before dendritic cell vaccination. These receptor sequences come from a human donor with glioblastoma.

In its sample, this clone was seen once. This chain uses TRBV5-1 with TRBJ1-1, with D perhaps TRBD1 (5 bases). The ends were cut back, 0 bases at V and 3 bases at J, with 24 bases in the middle. Germline V CDR1 and CDR2: SGHRS, YFSETQ. This CDR3 contains 19 residues. This CDR3 reads CASSLEVAAAPRVDTEAFF. Written as DNA, the CDR3 is TGCGCCAGCAGCTTGGAGGTGGCGGCAGCCCCCAGGGTGGACACTGAAGCTTTCTTT.

This clone was detected a few times. The rearrangement links TRBV6-4 to TRBJ1-2; no reliable D call. Trimming stripped 0 bases from V and 3 bases from J, with 11 bases between. In germline, CDR1 is MRHNA, CDR2 SNTAGT. The CDR3 is 15 residues long. The CDR3 bases are TGTGCCAGCAGTGACTCAAGACTGCCTTACTATGGCTACACCTTC. Translated: CASSDSRLPYYGYTF.

The chain is built from TRBV11-1 and TRBJ2-1; 10 positions agree with TRBD1. Trimming took 5 bases from V and 2 from J; bases not matched to a gene: 3. Germline lookup yields CDR1 SGHAT and CDR2 FQDESV (reference sequence). This CDR3 contains 15 residues. DNA for the CDR3: TGTGCCAGCAGCGTCGGACAGGGGGCCTACAATGAGCAGTTCTTC. Translation: CASSVGQGAYNEQFF.

The V call is TRBV7-6, the J call TRBJ1-2; 7 nucleotides agree with TRBD1. V lost 5 bases and J lost 3; bases outside the gene matches: 9. The CDR3 runs to 15 residues. Germline loops: CDR1 SGHVS, CDR2 FNYEAQ. The CDR3 DNA follows: TGTGCCAGCAGCGTTGGGGCAGGGGGACACTATGGCTACACCTTC. This sequence encodes CASSVGAGGHYGYTF.

The chain carries TRBV5-1 and TRBJ2-2; TRBD1 matches 8 bases. Trimming at V came to 4 bases and at J to 0 bases, leaving 8 bases not matched to a gene. This CDR3 region has 17 residues. CDR1 SGHRS and CDR2 YFSETQ come from the germline V gene. CDR3 amino acids: CASSPSVTGANTGELFF. CDR3 DNA: TGCGCCAGCAGCCCATCTGTGACAGGGGCGAACACCGGGGAGCTGTTTTTT.

The rearrangement joins TRBV7-6 to TRBJ2-2; TRBD1 is a possible D gene (6 bases). The germline gives CDR1 SGHVS, CDR2 FNYEAQ. The CDR3 extends over 15 amino acids. The V end lost 3 bases, the J end lost 1 base, and 9 bases lay between the germline ends. In nucleotides, the CDR3 is TGTGCCAGCAGCTTTTGGACAGAGAACACCGGGGAGCTGTTTTTT. Protein product: CASSFWTENTGELFF. The complete variable domain, with remaining parts taken from reference TRBV7-6 and TRBJ2-2, reads GAGVSQSPRYKVTKRGQDVALRCDPISGHVSLYWYRQALGQGPEFLTYFNYEAQQDKSGLPNDRFSAERPEGSISTLTIQRTEQRDSAMYRCASSFWTENTGELFFGEGSRLTVL.

This sequence joins TRBV5-1 and TRBJ2-1, with a tentative D call TRBD2 (7 bases). The CDR3 runs 14 residues. CDR1 and CDR2 (germline): SGHRS, YFSETQ. Trimming pared 7 bases from V and 4 bases from J, leaving 15 bases between. CDR3 protein: CASSERGQYNEQFF. CDR3 DNA: TGCGCCAGCTCGGAGCGGGGACAATACAATGAGCAGTTCTTC. Combining the CDR3 with reference TRBV5-1 and TRBJ2-1 gives the whole variable domain KAGVTQTPRYLIKTRGQQVTLSCSPISGHRSVSWYQQTPGQGLQFLFEYFSETQRNKGNFPGRFSGRQFSNSRSEMNVSTLELGDSALYLCASSERGQYNEQFFGPGTRLTVL.

This clone has a handful of counts. The chain is built from TRBV18 and TRBJ2-1; 9 positions agree with TRBD1. V trimming: 2 bases; J trimming: 9 bases; junction bases outside the gene matches: 5. Per the germline V gene, CDR1 is KGHSH and CDR2 is LQKENI. The CDR3 is 14 residues long. Here the CDR3 reads CASSPLQGAGEQFF. CDR3 bases: TGTGCCAGCTCACCATTACAGGGGGCCGGTGAGCAGTTCTTC.

The CDR3 loop reads CASSGPDRDGWAADTQYF. The CDR3 DNA reads as TGTGCCAGCAGTGGACCTGACAGGGACGGTTGGGCTGCAGATACGCAGTATTTT. V gene TRBV6-1 combines with J gene TRBJ2-3; 7 nucleotides line up with TRBD1. CDR3 length: 18 amino acids. Unmatched junction bases numbered 17, after V lost 4 bases and J lost 4 bases. CDR1 is MNHNS, CDR2 SASEGT, per germline.

The chain joins TRBV6-5 to TRBJ2-7; TRBD1 matches at 7 bases. Germline trimming cut 5 bases from V and 3 bases from J; bases unmatched to any gene: 10. Germline V gene data show CDR1 as MNHEY and CDR2 as SVGAGI. The CDR3 is 15 residues long. For the CDR3, the DNA is TGTGCCAGCAGTCCCCCGGGACAGAGGGTCTACGAGCAGTACTTC. This sequence encodes CASSPPGQRVYEQYF.

The V gene is TRBV7-2, the J gene TRBJ1-4; D is unclear. V shed 1 base and J shed 0 bases, with 6 bases lying between them. Germline CDR1 is SGHTA and CDR2 is FQGNSA. The CDR3 contains 15 residues. The CDR3 sequence is CASSLGAATNEKLFF. CDR3 DNA sequence: TGTGCCAGCAGCTTAGGGGCAGCAACTAATGAAAAACTGTTTTTT.

This clone was seen only a few times. The V gene is TRBV6-5, the J gene TRBJ1-3; D not resolved. The V and J ends lost 0 bases and 2 bases respectively, with 8 bases between them. The germline V gene encodes CDR1 MNHEY and CDR2 SVGAGI. The CDR3 has 15 residues. CDR3 sequence: CASSYSVTAGNTIYF. The CDR3 nucleotides are TGTGCCAGCAGTTACTCAGTTACAGCTGGAAACACCATATATTTT.

The rearrangement uses TRBV18 and TRBJ1-1; D uncertain. This CDR3 is built from 15 residues. The germline V gene has CDR1 KGHSH and CDR2 LQKENI. V was clipped by 0 bases and J by 2 bases, with 10 bases between them. The CDR3 DNA sequence: TGTGCCAGCTCACCACCATCAAGCCTAAACACTGAAGCTTTCTTT. Protein product: CASSPPSSLNTEAFF.

J is TRBJ2-7 and V is TRBV14; a possible D gene is TRBD1 (5 bases). V dropped 7 bases and J dropped 5 bases, with 24 bases sitting between them. Germline loops: CDR1 SGHDN, CDR2 FVKESK. This CDR3 contains 16 residues. The CDR3 loop is CASNTKQSRGCDEQYF. The DNA for the CDR3 is TGTGCCAGCAACACAAAACAATCTAGGGGATGCGACGAGCAGTACTTC.

The chain links TRBV4-1 to TRBJ2-3; 9 bases align to TRBD2. The CDR3 has 16 residues. Germline values: CDR1 MGHRA, CDR2 YSYEKL. V trimming: 2 bases; J trimming: 3 bases; junction bases outside the gene matches: 6. CDR3 amino acids: CASSQSRGGATDTQYF. The CDR3 DNA sequence: TGCGCCAGCAGCCAATCCCGCGGGGGGGCAACAGATACGCAGTATTTT.

The chain is built from TRBV6-5 and TRBJ1-3, with D tentatively TRBD1 (5 bases). V was trimmed by 3 bases and J by 0 bases, leaving 12 bases between them. The CDR3 loop spans 16 amino acids. Germline V gene lookup returns CDR1 MNHEY and CDR2 SVGAGI. In DNA form, the CDR3 reads TGTGCCAGCAGTTATGGGGCACCAACCTCTGGAAACACCATATATTTT. This translates into CASSYGAPTSGNTIYF.

This chain links TRBV29-1 with TRBJ2-5, with 11 bases lining up with TRBD2. Germline V gives CDR1 SQVTM, CDR2 ANQGSEA. CDR3 length: 17 amino acids. V lost 1 base to trimming and J lost 4 bases; unmatched junction nucleotides: 11. The CDR3 nucleotides read TGCAGCGTTGAAGGGGCCTCTAGCGGGGGGCGCCGAGAGACCCAGTACTTC. It codes for CSVEGASSGGRRETQYF.

The chain recombines TRBV5-1 with TRBJ2-2; 8 bases line up with TRBD1. The V segment lost 0 bases and the J segment 3 bases; nucleotides outside the gene matches: 1. The CDR3 covers 15 residues. Germline V gene sequence: CDR1 SGHRS, CDR2 YFSETQ. The CDR3 here is CASSLVQGDTGELFF. The CDR3 DNA is TGCGCCAGCAGCTTGGTACAGGGGGACACCGGGGAGCTGTTTTTT.

This chain joins TRBV2 and TRBJ1-1; a weak D match, TRBD1 (5 bases). The CDR3 length is 14 residues. Germline-derived CDR1 and CDR2 are SNHLY and FYNNEI. V was clipped by 6 bases and J by 1 base, with 12 bases between them. The CDR3 DNA reads as TGTGCCAGCAGACCAGGGATCCAGAACACTGAAGCTTTCTTT. Amino acids: CASRPGIQNTEAFF.

The chain uses TRBV19 and TRBJ1-6; 7 bases map to TRBD1. The V segment lost 4 bases and the J segment 10 bases; nucleotides outside the gene matches: 7. The CDR3 extends over 14 amino acids. Per germline, CDR1 LNHDA and CDR2 SQIVND (reference sequence). For the CDR3, the DNA is TGTGCCAGTAGTACACAGGGGCAGGGATCACCCCTCCACTTT. This codes for CASSTQGQGSPLHF.

The rearrangement joins TRBV2 to TRBJ1-1, with D maybe TRBD1 (5 bases). Germline V gene lookup returns CDR1 SNHLY and CDR2 FYNNEI. Trimming took off 2 bases at V and 0 bases at J, with 13 bases between the two ends. This CDR3 region has 16 residues. CDR3: CASSETPTDLNTEAFF. CDR3 coding DNA: TGTGCCAGCAGTGAAACGCCGACAGACCTGAACACTGAAGCTTTCTTT.

The chain combines TRBV5-1 with TRBJ1-2; 10 bases agree with TRBD1. CDR1 is SGHRS, CDR2 YFSETQ, per germline. The CDR3 has 19 residues. With 0 bases clipped from V and 0 bases from J, the junction kept 11 bases outside the gene matches. CDR3 in amino acids: CASSLVFRDRGISNYGYTF. The DNA of the CDR3 is TGCGCCAGCAGCTTGGTTTTTCGGGACAGGGGCATTTCTAACTATGGCTACACCTTC.

This chain uses TRBV6-6 with TRBJ1-1; D gene unclear. The CDR3 is made up of 13 amino acids. Germline V gene sequence: CDR1 MNHNY, CDR2 SVGAGI (reference sequence). V dropped 7 bases and J dropped 5 bases, with 14 bases sitting between them. In nucleotides, the CDR3 is TGTGCCAGCAACCGCCCCGAGGGTACTGAAGCTTTCTTT. The encoded protein is CASNRPEGTEAFF.

V gene TRBV19 combines with J gene TRBJ2-1; D is unresolved. V shed 0 bases and J shed 2 bases, with 5 bases lying between them. The CDR3 has 14 residues. Germline V gene sequence: CDR1 LNHDA, CDR2 SQIVND (reference sequence). The CDR3 protein is CASSIESAYNEQFF. The CDR3 nucleotides read TGTGCCAGTAGTATAGAGTCAGCCTACAATGAGCAGTTCTTC.

The gene calls are TRBV2 and TRBJ1-5; maybe TRBD1 (6 bases). The length of the CDR3 is 16 residues. Trimming took 5 bases from V and 2 from J, leaving 16 bases between them. CDR1 is SNHLY and CDR2 is FYNNEI in the germline V gene. The CDR3 loop is CASSRDIGGGNQPQHF. CDR3 coding DNA: TGTGCCAGCAGTCGGGACATCGGGGGGGGCAATCAGCCCCAGCATTTT. The full variable domain, with the rest looked up from reference TRBV2 and TRBJ1-5, is EPEVTQTPSHQVTQMGQEVILRCVPISNHLYFYWYRQILGQKVEFLVSFYNNEISEKSEIFDDQFSVERPDGSNFTLKIRSTKLEDSAMYFCASSRDIGGGNQPQHFGDGTRLSIL.

The V call is TRBV10-3, the J call TRBJ2-3, with 9 bases fitting TRBD2. This CDR3 is built from 16 residues. CDR1 is ENHRY, CDR2 SYGVKD, per germline. V trimming: 11 bases; J trimming: 3 bases; junction bases outside the gene matches: 15. In DNA, the CDR3 is TGTGCCTCCGCGCGCGGGGGGGCCTCTAAGACAGATACGCAGTATTTT. Protein product: CASARGGASKTDTQYF.

The CDR3 nucleotides are TGTGCCAGCAGCTTACGGGACTCCACTAGCACAGATACGCAGTATTTT. It encodes CASSLRDSTSTDTQYF. The chain links TRBV7-9 to TRBJ2-3; the D gene is possibly TRBD2 (6 bases). The V and J ends lost 2 bases and 0 bases respectively, with 12 bases between them. This CDR3 has 16 amino acids. CDR1 and CDR2 from the germline V gene are SEHNR and FQNEAQ (reference sequence).